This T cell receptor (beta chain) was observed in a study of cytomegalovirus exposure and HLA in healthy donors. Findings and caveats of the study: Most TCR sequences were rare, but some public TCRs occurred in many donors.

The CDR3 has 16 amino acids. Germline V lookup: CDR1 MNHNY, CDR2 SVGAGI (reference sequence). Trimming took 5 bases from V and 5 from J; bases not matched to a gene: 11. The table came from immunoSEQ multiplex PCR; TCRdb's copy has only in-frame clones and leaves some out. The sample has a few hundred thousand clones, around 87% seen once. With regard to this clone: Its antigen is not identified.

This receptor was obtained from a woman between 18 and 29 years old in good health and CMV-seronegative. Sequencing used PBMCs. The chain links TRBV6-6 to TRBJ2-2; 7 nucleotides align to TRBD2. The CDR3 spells CASSIERGGLTGELFF. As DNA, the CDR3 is TGTGCCAGCAGTATCGAGCGGGGTGGCTTGACCGGGGAGCTGTTTTTT.